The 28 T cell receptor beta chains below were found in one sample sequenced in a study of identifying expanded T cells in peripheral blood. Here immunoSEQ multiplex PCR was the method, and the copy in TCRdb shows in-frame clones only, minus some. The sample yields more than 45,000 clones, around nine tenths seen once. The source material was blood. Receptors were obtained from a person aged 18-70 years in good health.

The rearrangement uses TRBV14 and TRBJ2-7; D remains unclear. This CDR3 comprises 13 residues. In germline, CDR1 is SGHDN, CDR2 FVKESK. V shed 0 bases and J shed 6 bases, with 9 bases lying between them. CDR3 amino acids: CASSQDTVFEQYF. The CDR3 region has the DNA TGTGCCAGCAGCCAAGATACGGTCTTCGAGCAGTACTTC.

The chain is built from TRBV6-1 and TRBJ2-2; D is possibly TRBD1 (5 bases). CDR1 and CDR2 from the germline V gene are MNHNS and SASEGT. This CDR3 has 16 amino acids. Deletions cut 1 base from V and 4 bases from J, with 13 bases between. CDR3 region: CASSEGQYGSTGELFF. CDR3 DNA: TGTGCCAGCAGTGAAGGACAGTACGGATCCACCGGGGAGCTGTTTTTT.

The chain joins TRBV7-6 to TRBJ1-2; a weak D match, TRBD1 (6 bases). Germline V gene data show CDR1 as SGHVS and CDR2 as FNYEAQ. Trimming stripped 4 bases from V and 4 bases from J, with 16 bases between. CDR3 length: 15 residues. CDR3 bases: TGTGCCAGCAGCTCGTTAAACCGGGACATCTATGGCTACACCTTC. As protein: CASSSLNRDIYGYTF.

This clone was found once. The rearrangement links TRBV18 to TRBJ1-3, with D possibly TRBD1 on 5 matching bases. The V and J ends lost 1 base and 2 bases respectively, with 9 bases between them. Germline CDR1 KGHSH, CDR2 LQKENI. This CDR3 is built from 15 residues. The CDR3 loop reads CASSPQGITGNTIYF. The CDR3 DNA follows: TGTGCCAGCTCACCACAGGGGATTACTGGAAACACCATATATTTT.

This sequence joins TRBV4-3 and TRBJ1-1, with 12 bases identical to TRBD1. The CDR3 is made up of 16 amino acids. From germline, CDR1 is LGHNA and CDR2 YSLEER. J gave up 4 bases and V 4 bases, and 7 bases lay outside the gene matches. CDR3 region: CASSPGQGAPSTEAFF. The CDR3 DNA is TGCGCCAGCAGCCCGGGACAGGGGGCGCCCAGCACTGAAGCTTTCTTT.

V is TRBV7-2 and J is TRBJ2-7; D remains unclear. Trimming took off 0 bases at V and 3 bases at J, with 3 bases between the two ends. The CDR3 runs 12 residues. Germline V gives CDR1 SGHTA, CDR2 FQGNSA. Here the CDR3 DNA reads TGTGCCAGCAGCTTAGCGTTCTACGAGCAGTACTTC. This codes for CASSLAFYEQYF.

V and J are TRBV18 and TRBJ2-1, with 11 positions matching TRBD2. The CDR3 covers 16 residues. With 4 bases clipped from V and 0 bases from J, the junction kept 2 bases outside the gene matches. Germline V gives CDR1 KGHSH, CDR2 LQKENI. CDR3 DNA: TGTGCCAGCTCACGACTAGCGGGAAGCTCCTACAATGAGCAGTTCTTC. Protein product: CASSRLAGSSYNEQFF.

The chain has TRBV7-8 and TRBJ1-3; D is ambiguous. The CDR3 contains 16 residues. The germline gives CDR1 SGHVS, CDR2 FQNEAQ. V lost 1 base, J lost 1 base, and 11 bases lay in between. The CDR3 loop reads CASSLVAGNSGNTIYF. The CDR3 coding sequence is TGTGCCAGCAGCTTAGTGGCCGGTAATTCTGGAAACACCATATATTTT. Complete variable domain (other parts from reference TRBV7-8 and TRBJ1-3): GAGVSQSPRYKVAKRGQDVALRCDPISGHVSLFWYQQALGQGPEFLTYFQNEAQLDKSGLPSDRFFAERPEGSVSTLKIQRTQQEDSAVYLCASSLVAGNSGNTIYFGEGSWLTVV.

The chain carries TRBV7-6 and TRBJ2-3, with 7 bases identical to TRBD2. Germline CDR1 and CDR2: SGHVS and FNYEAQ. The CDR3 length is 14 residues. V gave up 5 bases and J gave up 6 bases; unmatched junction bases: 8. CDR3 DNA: TGTGCCAGCAGCACAGCGACTAGCTGGGATACGCAGTATTTT. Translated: CASSTATSWDTQYF.

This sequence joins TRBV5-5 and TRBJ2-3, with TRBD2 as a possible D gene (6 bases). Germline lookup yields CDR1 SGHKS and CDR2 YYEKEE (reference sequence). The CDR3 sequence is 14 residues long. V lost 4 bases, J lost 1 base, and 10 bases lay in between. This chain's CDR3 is CASSHTGGTDTQYF. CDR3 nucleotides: TGTGCCAGCAGCCATACGGGGGGCACAGATACGCAGTATTTT.

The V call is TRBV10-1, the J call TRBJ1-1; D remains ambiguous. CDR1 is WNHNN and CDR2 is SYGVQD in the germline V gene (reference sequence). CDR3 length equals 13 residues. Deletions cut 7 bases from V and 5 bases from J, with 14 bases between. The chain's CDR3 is CASTGVFWTEAFF. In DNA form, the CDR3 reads TGCGCCAGCACCGGGGTCTTTTGGACTGAAGCTTTCTTT.

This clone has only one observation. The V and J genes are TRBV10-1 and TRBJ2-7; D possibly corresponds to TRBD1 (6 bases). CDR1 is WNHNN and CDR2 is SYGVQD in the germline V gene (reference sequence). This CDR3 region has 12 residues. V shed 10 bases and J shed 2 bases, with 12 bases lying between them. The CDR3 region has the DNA TGCGCCATCGGACAGTCGGCCTACGAGCAGTACTTC. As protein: CAIGQSAYEQYF.

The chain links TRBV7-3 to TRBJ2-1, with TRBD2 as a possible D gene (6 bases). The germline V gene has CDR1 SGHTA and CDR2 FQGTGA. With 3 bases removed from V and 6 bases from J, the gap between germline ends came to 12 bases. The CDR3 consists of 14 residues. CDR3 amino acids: CASSLGGGGNEQFF. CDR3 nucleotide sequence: TGTGCCAGCAGCTTGGGAGGAGGAGGCAATGAGCAGTTCTTC.

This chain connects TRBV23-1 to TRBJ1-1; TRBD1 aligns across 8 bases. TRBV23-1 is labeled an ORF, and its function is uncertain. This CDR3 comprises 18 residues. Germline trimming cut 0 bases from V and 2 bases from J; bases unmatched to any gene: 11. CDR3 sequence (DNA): TGCGCCAGCAGTCAATCGAGTCCGGACCCAGGGGGCAACACTGAAGCTTTCTTT. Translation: CASSQSSPDPGGNTEAFF.

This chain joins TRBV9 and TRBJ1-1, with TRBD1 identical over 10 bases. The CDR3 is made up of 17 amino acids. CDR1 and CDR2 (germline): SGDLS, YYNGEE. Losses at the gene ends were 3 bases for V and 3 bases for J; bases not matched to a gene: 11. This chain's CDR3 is CASSAMGTGVVYTEAFF. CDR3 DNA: TGTGCCAGCAGCGCCATGGGGACAGGGGTAGTTTACACTGAAGCTTTCTTT.

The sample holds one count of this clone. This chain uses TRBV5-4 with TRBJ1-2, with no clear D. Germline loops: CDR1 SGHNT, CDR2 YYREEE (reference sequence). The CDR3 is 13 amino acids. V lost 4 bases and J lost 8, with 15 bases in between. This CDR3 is CASSRDGVVGYTF. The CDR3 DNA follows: TGTGCCAGCAGCCGAGACGGAGTCGTGGGCTACACCTTC.

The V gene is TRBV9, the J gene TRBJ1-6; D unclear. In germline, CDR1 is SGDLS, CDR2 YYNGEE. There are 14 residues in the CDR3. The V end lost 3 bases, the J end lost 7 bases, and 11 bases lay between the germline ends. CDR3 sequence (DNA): TGTGCCAGCAGCGCCCTGGTAACCAATTCACCCCTCCACTTT. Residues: CASSALVTNSPLHF.

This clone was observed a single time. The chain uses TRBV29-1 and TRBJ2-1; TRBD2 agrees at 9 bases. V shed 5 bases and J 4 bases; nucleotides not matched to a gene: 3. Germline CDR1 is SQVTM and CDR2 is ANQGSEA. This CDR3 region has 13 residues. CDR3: CSVFSGGYNEQFF. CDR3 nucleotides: TGCAGCGTTTTCAGCGGGGGGTACAATGAGCAGTTCTTC.

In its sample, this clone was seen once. The CDR3 region has the DNA TGTGCCAGCAGTCGGAACACCGGGGAGCTGTTTTTT. Its translation: CASSRNTGELFF. The rearrangement links TRBV7-2 to TRBJ2-2; D ambiguous. This CDR3 has 12 residues. CDR1 and CDR2 from the germline V gene are SGHTA and FQGNSA. V lost 6 bases, J lost 1 base, and 3 bases lay in between.

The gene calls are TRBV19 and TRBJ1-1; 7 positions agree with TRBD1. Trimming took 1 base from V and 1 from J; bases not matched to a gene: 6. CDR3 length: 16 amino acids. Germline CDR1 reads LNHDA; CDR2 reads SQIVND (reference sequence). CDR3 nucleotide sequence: TGTGCCAGTAGTATAGGAGTCCGGGACAGGAACACTGAAGCTTTCTTT. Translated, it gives CASSIGVRDRNTEAFF.

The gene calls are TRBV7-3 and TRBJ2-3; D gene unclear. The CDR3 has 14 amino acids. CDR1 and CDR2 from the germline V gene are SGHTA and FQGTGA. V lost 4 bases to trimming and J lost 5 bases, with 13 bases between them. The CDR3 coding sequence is TGTGCCAGCAGCTCGAGGCGATCGGGAGATACGCAGTATTTT. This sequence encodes CASSSRRSGDTQYF.

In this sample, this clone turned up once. The CDR3 sequence: CSVRRPGAYEQYF. For the CDR3, the DNA is TGCAGCGTCCGCCGCCCAGGCGCCTACGAGCAGTACTTC. The chain combines TRBV29-1 with TRBJ2-7; D unclear. The length of the CDR3 is 13 residues. CDR1 and CDR2 from the germline V gene are SQVTM and ANQGSEA. The germline V and J ends were trimmed by 6 bases and 2 bases, with 14 bases remaining between them.

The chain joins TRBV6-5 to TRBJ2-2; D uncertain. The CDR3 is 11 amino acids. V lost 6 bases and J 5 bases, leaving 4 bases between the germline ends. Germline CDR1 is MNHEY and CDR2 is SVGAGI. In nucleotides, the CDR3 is TGTGCCAGCAGGGGGACCGGGGAGCTGTTTTTT. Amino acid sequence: CASRGTGELFF.

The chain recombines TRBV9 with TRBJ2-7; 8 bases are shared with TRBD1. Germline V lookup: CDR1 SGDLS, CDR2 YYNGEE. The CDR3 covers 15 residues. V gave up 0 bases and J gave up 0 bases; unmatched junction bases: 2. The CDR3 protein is CASSVDGQGSYEQYF. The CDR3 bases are TGTGCCAGCAGCGTAGATGGACAGGGCTCCTACGAGCAGTACTTC. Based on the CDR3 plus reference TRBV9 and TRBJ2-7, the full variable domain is DSGVTQTPKHLITATGQRVTLRCSPRSGDLSVYWYQQSLDQGLQFLIQYYNGEERAKGNILERFSAQQFPDLHSELNLSSLELGDSALYFCASSVDGQGSYEQYFGPGTRLTVT.

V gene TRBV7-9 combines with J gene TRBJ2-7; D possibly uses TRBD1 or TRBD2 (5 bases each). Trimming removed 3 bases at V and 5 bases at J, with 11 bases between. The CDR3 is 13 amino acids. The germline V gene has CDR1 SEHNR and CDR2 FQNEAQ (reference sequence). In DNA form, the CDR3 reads TGTGCCAGCAGCTTTGGGGGTCTCGACGAGCAGTACTTC. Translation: CASSFGGLDEQYF.

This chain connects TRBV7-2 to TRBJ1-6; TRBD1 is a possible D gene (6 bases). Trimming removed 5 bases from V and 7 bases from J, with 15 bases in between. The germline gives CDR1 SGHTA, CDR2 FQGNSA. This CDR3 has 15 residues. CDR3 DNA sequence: TGTGCCAGCAGCCTGCGACAGGCCTTGAATTCACCCCTCCACTTT. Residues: CASSLRQALNSPLHF.

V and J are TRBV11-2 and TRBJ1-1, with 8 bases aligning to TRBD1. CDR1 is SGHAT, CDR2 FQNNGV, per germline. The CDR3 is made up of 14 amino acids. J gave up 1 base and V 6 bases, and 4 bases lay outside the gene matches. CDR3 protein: CASRSGGENTEAFF. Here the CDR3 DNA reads TGTGCCAGCAGGTCAGGGGGCGAGAACACTGAAGCTTTCTTT.

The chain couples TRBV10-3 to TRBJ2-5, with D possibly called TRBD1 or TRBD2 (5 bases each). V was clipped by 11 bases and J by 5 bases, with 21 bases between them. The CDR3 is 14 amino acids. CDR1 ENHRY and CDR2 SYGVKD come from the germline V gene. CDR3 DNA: TGTGCCGCTAACTCCTTAGGTGAGGGGGAGACCCAGTACTTC. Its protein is CAANSLGEGETQYF.